Here is one T cell receptor beta chain with its context. Which antigen it targets is not known. Base-call qualities are not available, and no considerably larger clone is one nucleotide away. These data are taken from a study of cytomegalovirus exposure and HLA in healthy donors listed by TCRdb under 2017. Regarding the study in general: In an earlier analysis of 550 to 750 of the donors, about 260 Gb of sequence data and 100 million or so unique TCR beta sequences from about 190 million T cells were reported. Of the roughly 430 genotyped donors, around 81% fell in the genetic ancestry cluster associated with self-reported Caucasian donors. A later genetic analysis took genome-wide SNP genotypes for about 55% of the 666 donors and used that subset as a discovery cohort. In the later analysis, no new phenotypic data were used to find candidate immune exposures; instead, reliance was placed on TCR beta sequences and their occurrence across donors. Among around 400 genotyped donors of the cohort, an average of around 240,000 unique TCR beta nucleotide sequences was sequenced per donor, of which roughly 17% were non-productive. Both class I and class II loci were covered by HLA typing, at four-digit resolution. The study aimed to test whether cataloging public T cell receptors could reveal signatures of past pathogen exposure. Donor age, sex, ethnicity and CMV serostatus were collected together with the repertoire data. A later analysis re-examined previously published TCR beta repertoires from roughly 720 donors and added high-resolution HLA genotyping to investigate patterns of TCR occurrence. The study combined high-throughput TCR immunosequencing, statistical association of individual TCRs with disease status, and machine learning to predict cytomegalovirus infection status. Besides the first cohort of approximately 670 subjects, a separate validation cohort made up of 120 different subjects was used. An earlier analysis of several hundred of the donors used high-throughput TCR beta sequencing to judge whether each TCR beta V gene segment behaved as functional or pseudogenic. Every repertoire in the discovery cohort had been generated on one and the same sequencing platform. The study profiled the T cell repertoires of 666 subjects by immunosequencing and related them to cytomegalovirus serostatus. The number of donors typed differed by locus, with roughly 620-640 for A, B, C, DRB1 and DQB1, around 500 for DQA1, approximately 580 for DPA1, and around 450 for DPB1. Because of strong linkage in the cohort, roughly five DR-DQ haplotypes were treated as single units for association and clustering. An early release that covered about 600 HLA-typed donors contained around 330 gigabases of sequencing data and about 93 million unique TCR sequences. Study-wide conclusions, independent of this receptor: The earlier analysis of some 540 of the donors excluded over 15 rarely observed V segments, including chromosome 9 orphons, because counts were too low. Cytomegalovirus status was reported to be diagnosed by the classifier with high specificity and sensitivity in both the original and validation cohorts. The 87-base-pair reads could not distinguish some IMGT-functional V segments, including TRBV6-2 and TRBV6-3, so those segments were excluded. Assigning TCR associations to individual alleles was difficult when HLA alleles, especially DR and DQ, strongly co-occurred. HLA typing was unavailable for some donors at each locus, so association tests used only the typed subset. In a later analysis, TCR association rates were found to vary across HLA loci, with the most associated TCRs seen for DRB1 alleles and the fewest for HLA-C alleles. The presence/absence analyses assumed that sequencing depth was roughly uniform across donors, and that assumption may not be true. In a later analysis, HLA-associated TCR beta chains were found to be more clonally expanded and to have lower generation probabilities than equally common non-associated chains. The authors suggested that the approach could potentially be extended to other disease states and immunological phenotypes. The cohort was sequenced for TCR beta chains only, and without alpha or paired-chain data the features that could be detected were limited. In the study, approximately 160 TCR beta chains were listed as associated with cytomegalovirus. In vitro tests confirmed that three of the cytomegalovirus-associated TCR beta chains recognize cytomegalovirus antigens. A further reported finding was that TCR beta sequences accurately predicted the HLA-A and HLA-B alleles for most subjects in the first cohort. A group of highly shared sequence variants was considered likely to be a technical artifact of the sequencing pipeline. According to a later analysis, parvovirus B19, influenza, CMV and Epstein-Barr virus appeared linked to several top co-occurrence clusters. In a later genetic analysis, a missense DCLRE1C variant was associated with V-gene and J-gene trimming of TCR beta chains, and the association was replicated in an independent cohort. While some public TCRs were present in many individuals, most TCR sequences turned up only very rarely across donors. Immune exposure information for the cohort was limited to CMV serostatus. In an earlier analysis of 587 of the donors, most TCR beta V segments appeared in productive rearrangements about 90% or about 30% of the time, broadly matching IMGT annotations. Linkage disequilibrium might explain the correlated functional status among segregating V segments, but an unknown experimental factor could not be excluded. Most CMV-associated TCR beta chains appeared to be HLA-restricted in a later analysis, and the HLA associations seemed to be driven largely by CMV exposure. Compared with the approximately 670-donor mean, donors in an Asian-associated ancestry cluster had fewer N-insertions in productive TCRs, according to a later genetic analysis. In a later analysis, around 15,000 TCR beta sequences were associated with specific HLA alleles at a false discovery rate of 0.05.

Including the terminal cysteine and phenylalanine, the CDR3 comprises 12 residues. Only the CDR3 portion is preserved as DNA: 36 bases, with reading frame beginning at the first base. As encoded in the germline V gene, CDR1 is MNHEY while CDR2 is SVGAGI. V is pared back by 10 bases and J by 4 bases, with 11 bases lying between the germline termini. Receptor amplification or capture employed the immunoSEQ multiplex PCR assay. For the multiplex PCR, a mixture combining 60 forward primers for TCR Vbeta segments and 13 reverse primers for TCR Jbeta segments was used. The CDR3 region of rearranged TCR beta genes was amplified from genomic DNA with a multiplex PCR assay. On the Illumina HiSeq System, the amplified TCR beta libraries were sequenced as 87-base-pair reads. In the source study's methods: A later analysis tallied around 80 million unique TCR beta chains across the 610 or so repertoires, and about 10 million of those chains were shared by two or more donors. Raw reads were error-corrected and collapsed into unique sequences with a nearest-neighbor algorithm that merged closely related sequences to remove PCR and sequencing errors. Alignment of CDR3 sequences to IMGT reference sequences was used to assign V, D and J gene segments. For a sequence to be retained, a match of at least six nucleotides to both a V gene segment and a J gene segment was required. A rearrangement was called productive if the CDR3 had no stop codons and remained in frame with V and J, and every other rearrangement was called non-productive. Following IMGT convention, CDR3 was defined as the stretch from the second conserved V-encoded cysteine to the conserved J-encoded phenylalanine. In an earlier analysis of just under 600 of the donors, sequences lacking an unambiguous match to a single V gene segment were excluded. An earlier analysis of several hundred of the donors called V segments functional above 56.7% productive rearrangements and segregating when the between-donor standard deviation exceeded 5%. A statistical classification framework was built for diagnosing cytomegalovirus status from the catalog of TCR beta chain sequences. In a later analysis, TCR nucleotide sequences were compared against IMGT/GENE-DB human TR gene sequences so that V and J genes could be assigned. The TCRdist pipeline was used in a later analysis to assign CDR3 sequences and most-parsimonious VDJ recombination scenarios. In a later analysis, each TCR beta chain was defined by its CDR3 amino acid sequence together with its V-gene family, and reads without a unique V-gene family were excluded. To address suspected cross-contamination and a sequencing artifact, a later analysis removed roughly 640 highly shared, low-generation-probability nucleotide sequences. In a later analysis, a clonal expansion index for each public chain was calculated from normalized within-repertoire ranks of inferred template counts. In a later analysis, generation probabilities were computed with a VDJ recombination model fitted to out-of-frame rearrangements, and the resulting probabilities were checked against IGoR. A later analysis scored TCR-TCR, TCR-HLA and TCR-CMV co-occurrence with hypergeometric tests, applying a repertoire-size bias correction to TCR pairs. A later analysis estimated false discovery rates by permuting HLA or CMV assignments 20 times. In a later analysis, co-occurring TCRs were grouped using DBSCAN, with TCRdist sequence similarity added in when clustering inside HLA-allele-positive subsets. Co-occurrence clustering excluded repertoires with fewer than 30,000 or more than 120,000 public chains, plus five with anomalous nucleotide sharing. TCRdb retrieved this table from immuneACCESS and kept in-frame rearrangements only. Not all clones are present; in checked studies, unresolved V genes account for under half, and no reason is known for the remainder. D and trimming were read from the DNA, whereas the V and J calls and clone size are those reported in that table. The sample table lists 110,000 or so clones, about four fifths of them with a count of one. Jointly, the top ten make up 1.5% of the sample.

The cohort comprised 710 or so healthy bone marrow donors. At the time of sampling, every cohort member was nominally healthy, though immune exposures that went unrecorded were likely present. The donor tested CMV seronegative and was one of the 352 seronegative cohort members. Each donor provided a peripheral blood sample, and peripheral blood mononuclear cells were used for TCR beta sequencing. The Qiagen DNeasy Blood Extraction Kit was used to extract genomic DNA from the blood cell samples. Sequenced input: PBMCs. This chain joins TRBV6-5 to TRBJ1-5, with the D gene uncertain. The sequence was obtained from a woman aged 18 to 35 in good health and CMV-seronegative. The nucleotides read TGTGCCACCACCGACGGGAATCAGCCCCAGCATTTT. It codes for CATTDGNQPQHF.